This note documents a single T cell receptor (beta chain) sequence. The entry originates in a study of blood T cell repertoires in COVID-19. This CDR3 has 13 residues. From germline, CDR1 is ENHRY and CDR2 SYGVKD. J was trimmed by 5 bases and V by 6 bases; bases with no gene match: 1. TCRdb's table, derived via immunoSEQ multiplex PCR, lists solely in-frame clones and lacks some. In the table there are about 110,000 clones, 65% to 75% of which are singletons. This TCR came from a human donor with acute or convalescent COVID-19. The donor label of this sample is uncertain. This chain links TRBV10-3 with TRBJ1-6, with 7 bases identical to TRBD1. Sequencing was carried out using peripheral blood. The CDR3, as DNA: TGTGCCATCAGGGGACAGAATAATTCACCCCTCCACTTT. Amino acids: CAIRGQNNSPLHF.